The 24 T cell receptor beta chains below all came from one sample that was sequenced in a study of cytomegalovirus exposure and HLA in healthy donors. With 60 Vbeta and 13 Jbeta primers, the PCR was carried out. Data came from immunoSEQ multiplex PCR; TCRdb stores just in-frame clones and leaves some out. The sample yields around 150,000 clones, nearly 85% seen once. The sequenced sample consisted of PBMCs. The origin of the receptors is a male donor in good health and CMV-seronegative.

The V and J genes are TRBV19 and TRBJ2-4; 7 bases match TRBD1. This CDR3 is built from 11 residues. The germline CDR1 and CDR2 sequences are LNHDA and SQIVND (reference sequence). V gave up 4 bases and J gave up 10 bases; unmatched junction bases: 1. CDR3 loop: CASSKQGIQYF. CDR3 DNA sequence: TGTGCCAGTAGTAAACAGGGGATTCAGTACTTC.

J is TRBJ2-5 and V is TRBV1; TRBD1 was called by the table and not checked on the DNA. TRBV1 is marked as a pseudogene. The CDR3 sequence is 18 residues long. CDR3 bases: TGCACCAGCAGCCAAGATCTAAGTGGGGCGGAGTGTCAAGAGACCCAGTACTTC. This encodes CTSSQDLSGAECQETQYF.

CDR3 in DNA: TGTGCCAGTTTGGACAGCACCGCCACCTATGGCTACACCTTC. Translated: CASLDSTATYGYTF. The genes are TRBV19 and TRBJ1-2, with D maybe TRBD1 (6 bases). CDR3 size: 14 residues. Per the germline V gene, CDR1 is LNHDA and CDR2 is SQIVND (reference sequence). Trimming cost V 8 bases and J 4 bases, with 17 bases left between them.

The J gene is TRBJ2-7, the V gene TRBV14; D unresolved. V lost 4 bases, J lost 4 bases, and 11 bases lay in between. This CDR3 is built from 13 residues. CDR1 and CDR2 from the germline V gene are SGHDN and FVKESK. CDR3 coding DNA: TGTGCCAGCAGCCCGGGTACGGTGTACGAGCAGTACTTC. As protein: CASSPGTVYEQYF.

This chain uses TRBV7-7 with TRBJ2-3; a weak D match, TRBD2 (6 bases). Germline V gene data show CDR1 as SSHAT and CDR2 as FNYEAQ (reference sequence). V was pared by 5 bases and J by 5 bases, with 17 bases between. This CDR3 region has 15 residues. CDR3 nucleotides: TGTGCCAGCAGCCTGGGCCCAAAGGGAGGAGATACGCAGTATTTT. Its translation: CASSLGPKGGDTQYF.

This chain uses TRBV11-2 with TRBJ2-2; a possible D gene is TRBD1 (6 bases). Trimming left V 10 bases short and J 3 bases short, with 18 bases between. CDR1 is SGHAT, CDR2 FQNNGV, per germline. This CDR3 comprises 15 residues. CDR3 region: CATQRGSTYTGELFF. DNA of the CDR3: TGTGCCACCCAGAGGGGGTCTACCTACACCGGGGAGCTGTTTTTT.

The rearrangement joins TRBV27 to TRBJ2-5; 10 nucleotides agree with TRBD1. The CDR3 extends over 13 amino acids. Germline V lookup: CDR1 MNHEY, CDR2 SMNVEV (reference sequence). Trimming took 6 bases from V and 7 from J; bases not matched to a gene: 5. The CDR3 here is CASRGDRGMTQYF. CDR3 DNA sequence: TGTGCCAGCAGAGGGGACAGGGGTATGACCCAGTACTTC.

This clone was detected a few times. CDR3 loop: CASNPGTSGYNEQFF. The CDR3 bases are TGTGCCAGCAACCCCGGGACTAGCGGATACAATGAGCAGTTCTTC. The chain employs TRBV28 and TRBJ2-1; 11 positions match TRBD2. The CDR3 length is 15 residues. J was trimmed by 4 bases and V by 7 bases; bases with no gene match: 6. Germline CDR1 reads MDHEN; CDR2 reads SYDVKM.

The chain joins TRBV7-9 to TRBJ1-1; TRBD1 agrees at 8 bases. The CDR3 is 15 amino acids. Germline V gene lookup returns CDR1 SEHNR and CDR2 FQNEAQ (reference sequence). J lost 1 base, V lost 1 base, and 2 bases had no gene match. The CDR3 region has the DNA TGTGCCAGCAGCTTAGGAGGGACAGGGAACACTGAAGCTTTCTTT. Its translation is CASSLGGTGNTEAFF.

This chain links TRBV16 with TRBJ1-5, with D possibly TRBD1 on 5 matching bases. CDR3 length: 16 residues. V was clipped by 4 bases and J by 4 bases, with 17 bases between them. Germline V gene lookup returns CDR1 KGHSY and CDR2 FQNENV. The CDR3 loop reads CASSPDGQGKNQPQHF. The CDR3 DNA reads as TGTGCCAGCAGCCCCGACGGGCAGGGTAAAAATCAGCCCCAGCATTTT.

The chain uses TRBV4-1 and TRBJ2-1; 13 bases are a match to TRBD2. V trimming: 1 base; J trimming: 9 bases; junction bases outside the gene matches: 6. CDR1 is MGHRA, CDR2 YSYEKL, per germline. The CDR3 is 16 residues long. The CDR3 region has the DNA TGCGCCAGCAGCCAAGCGGCAACTAGCGGGGGGGGTGAGCAGTTCTTC. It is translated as CASSQAATSGGGEQFF.

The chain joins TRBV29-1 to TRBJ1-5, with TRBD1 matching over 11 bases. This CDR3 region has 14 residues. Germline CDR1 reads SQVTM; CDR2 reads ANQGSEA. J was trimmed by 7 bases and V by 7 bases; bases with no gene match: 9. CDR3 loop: CSESTRDRGQPQHF. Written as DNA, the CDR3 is TGCAGCGAATCCACCCGGGACAGGGGGCAGCCCCAGCATTTT.

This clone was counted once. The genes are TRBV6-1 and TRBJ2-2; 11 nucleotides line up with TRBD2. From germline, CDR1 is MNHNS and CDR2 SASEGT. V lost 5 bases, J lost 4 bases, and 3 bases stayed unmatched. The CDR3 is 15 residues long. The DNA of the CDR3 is TGTGCCAGCAGTTCGGGACTAGCGGCCACCGGGGAGCTGTTTTTT. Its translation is CASSSGLAATGELFF.

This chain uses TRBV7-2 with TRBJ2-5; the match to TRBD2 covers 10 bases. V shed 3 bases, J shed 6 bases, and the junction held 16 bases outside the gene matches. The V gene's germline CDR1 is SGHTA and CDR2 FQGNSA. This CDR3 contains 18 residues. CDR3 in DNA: TGTGCCAGCAGCTTGGATTGGCTAGCGGGAGTAGGTTTAAAGACCCAGTACTTC. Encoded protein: CASSLDWLAGVGLKTQYF.

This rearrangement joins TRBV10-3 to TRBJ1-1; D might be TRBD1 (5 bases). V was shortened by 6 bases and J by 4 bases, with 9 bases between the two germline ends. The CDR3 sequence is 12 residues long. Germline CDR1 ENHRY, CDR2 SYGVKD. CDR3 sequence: CAISRDSTEAFF. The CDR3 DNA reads TGTGCCATCAGCAGGGATAGCACTGAAGCTTTCTTT.

This CDR3 reads CASSIGLAGGIEGNEQFF. CDR3 DNA: TGTGCCAGTAGTATTGGACTAGCGGGGGGTATAGAAGGCAATGAGCAGTTCTTC. The chain joins TRBV19 to TRBJ2-1; 14 nucleotides align to TRBD2. This CDR3 spans 18 amino acids. Germline-derived CDR1 and CDR2 are LNHDA and SQIVND (reference sequence). Trimming removed 3 bases from V and 6 bases from J; junction bases left unmatched: 10.

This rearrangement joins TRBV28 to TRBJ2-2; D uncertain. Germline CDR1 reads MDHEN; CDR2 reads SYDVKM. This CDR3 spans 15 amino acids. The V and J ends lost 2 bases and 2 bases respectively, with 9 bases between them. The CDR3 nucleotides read TGTGCCAGCAGTTTACTATCCATTAACACCGGGGAGCTGTTTTTT. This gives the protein CASSLLSINTGELFF.

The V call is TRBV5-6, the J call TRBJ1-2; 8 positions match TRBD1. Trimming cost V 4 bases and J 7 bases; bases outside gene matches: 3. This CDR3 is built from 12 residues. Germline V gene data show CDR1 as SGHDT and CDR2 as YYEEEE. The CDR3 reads CASSRTGFGYTF. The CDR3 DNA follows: TGTGCCAGCAGCCGGACAGGGTTTGGCTACACCTTC.

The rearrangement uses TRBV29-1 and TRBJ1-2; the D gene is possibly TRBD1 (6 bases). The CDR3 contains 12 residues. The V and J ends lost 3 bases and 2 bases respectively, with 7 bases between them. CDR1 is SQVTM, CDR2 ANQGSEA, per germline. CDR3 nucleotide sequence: TGCAGCGTTGAGACAGGAAACTATGGCTACACCTTC. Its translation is CSVETGNYGYTF.

The CDR3 loop is CASSEGTGENSPLHF. Written as DNA, the CDR3 is TGTGCCAGCAGTGAAGGGACAGGGGAAAATTCACCCCTCCACTTT. V gene TRBV6-1 combines with J gene TRBJ1-6, with 9 bases lining up with TRBD1. CDR3 length: 15 amino acids. V lost 1 base, J lost 7 bases, and 2 bases stayed unmatched. The germline V gene encodes CDR1 MNHNS and CDR2 SASEGT.

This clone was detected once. The CDR3 loop is CASSLGPGDYEQYF. The CDR3 region has the DNA TGTGCCAGCAGCTTAGGCCCGGGGGACTACGAGCAGTACTTC. The V and J genes are TRBV11-2 and TRBJ2-7, with TRBD2 as a possible D gene (6 bases). The CDR3 sequence is 14 residues long. Between the trimmed V and J ends, which lost 1 base and 3 bases, there was a span of 10 bases. Germline V gene data show CDR1 as SGHAT and CDR2 as FQNNGV.

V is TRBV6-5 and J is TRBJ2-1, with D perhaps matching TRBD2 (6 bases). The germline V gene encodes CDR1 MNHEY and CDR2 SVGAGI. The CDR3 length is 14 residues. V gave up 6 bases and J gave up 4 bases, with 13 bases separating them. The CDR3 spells CASSRGTAYNEQFF. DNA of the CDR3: TGTGCCAGCAGCCGCGGGACTGCGTACAATGAGCAGTTCTTC.

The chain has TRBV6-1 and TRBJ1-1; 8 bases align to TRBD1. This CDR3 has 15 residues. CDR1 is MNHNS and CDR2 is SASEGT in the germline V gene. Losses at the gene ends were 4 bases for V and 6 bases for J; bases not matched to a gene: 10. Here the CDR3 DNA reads TGTGCCAGCAGTGCGTCCGGGACAGGAGCTTCTGAAGCTTTCTTT. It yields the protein CASSASGTGASEAFF.

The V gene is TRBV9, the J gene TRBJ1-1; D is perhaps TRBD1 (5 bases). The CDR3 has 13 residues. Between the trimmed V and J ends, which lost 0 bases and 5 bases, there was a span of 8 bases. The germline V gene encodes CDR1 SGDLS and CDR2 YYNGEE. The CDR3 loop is CASSVGGQTEAFF. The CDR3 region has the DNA TGTGCCAGCAGCGTAGGGGGCCAAACTGAAGCTTTCTTT. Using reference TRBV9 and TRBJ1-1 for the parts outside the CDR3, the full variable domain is DSGVTQTPKHLITATGQRVTLRCSPRSGDLSVYWYQQSLDQGLQFLIQYYNGEERAKGNILERFSAQQFPDLHSELNLSSLELGDSALYFCASSVGGQTEAFFGQGTRLTVV.